Detailed here is one TCR beta chain. No antigen is known for it. No quality values exist for individual bases; no much larger clone is one base distant. The V and J ends are trimmed by 4 bases and 4 bases, leaving 10 bases between them. CDR1 and CDR2 are drawn from the germline V gene: MNHEY, SVGEGT. From cysteine to phenylalanine, the CDR3 is 13 amino acids long. Left in the record is the CDR3 DNA by itself, 39 bases read in frame from the first base. The immunoSEQ Assay, a bias-controlled multiplex PCR, was used to amplify TCRbeta CDR3 regions from genomic DNA. The source study handled its data this way. The number of nucleated cells in each sample was estimated from the amplification of reference gene primers within the assay. To quantify the absolute abundance of each unique TCRbeta CDR3 rearrangement, sequence reads were collapsed and filtered. For each sample, productive Simpson clonality was calculated as the square root of Simpson's diversity index over productive rearrangements. Drawn from immuneACCESS, this table holds only the in-frame rearrangements with V and J called that TCRdb kept. Clones are partly lost; checked studies trace under half to an unresolved V gene and leave the rest unexplained. That table gives V, J and clone size, and the DNA gave D and trimming. Recorded for this sample are fewer than 150,000 clones; about 87% of them occurred a single time. The leading ten clones occupy about 4.3% of the sample.

Whole blood was collected in K2EDTA tubes by collaborating institutions according to the institutions' own protocols. For TCRbeta analysis, collaborator samples were shipped as frozen whole blood, as isolated PBMCs, or as DNA extracted from either sample type. This entry comes from a study of blood T cell repertoires in COVID-19 (dated by TCRdb to about 2020). Regarding the complete study: Samples from collaborators originated in the United States, Italy and Spain and spanned both the acute and convalescent phases of COVID-19. The prospective study material was composed of cDNA or gDNA derived from T cells, B-cell-depleted T cells, or PBMCs. Deeply sampled blood TCRbeta repertoires from subjects exposed to, actively infected with, or recovered from COVID-19 were included in the dataset. The repertoires were made available in a free public database intended to serve as a resource for research on the immune response to SARS-CoV-2. Samples were obtained from the ongoing ImmuneRACE study (first 160 participants) and from about 1,300 subjects provided by 6 global collaborators. Sample metadata almost always included a de-identified subject ID, COVID-19 status, age in years and sex. Where HLA class I and class II types were available, the types were taken from metadata supplied by the sample provider, not from assay-based typing. Study-level results and caveats: The amount of clinical and demographic metadata varied by source and participant and was provided uncurated.

Sequenced input: peripheral blood. The sequence was obtained from a woman aged 40 to 50 with acute or convalescent COVID-19. The chain is assembled from TRBV6-2 or TRBV6-3 and TRBJ1-1; there is no confident call for the D gene. For the CDR3, the sequence is CASSLSLLTEAFF. In nucleotides, the sequence is TGTGCCAGCAGTTTATCACTCCTCACTGAAGCTTTCTTT.